The rows below give T cell receptor beta chains drawn from one sample of a study of blood T cell repertoires in COVID-19. Sequencing was performed with immunoSEQ multiplex PCR; in TCRdb, only in-frame clones are kept and a portion is missing. The data show around 180,000 clones, less than 90% seen once. Sequencing was performed on peripheral blood. These receptors all come from a man aged 65 to 85 with active or convalescent COVID-19. Each CDR3 is given with its conserved first and last residue. The order of the fields is clone size, V gene, J gene, D gene, CDR3 protein, CDR3 DNA. A D gene is named only where the DNA matches it firmly. Clone size, where shown, is once, few, many, or a class for clones that have expanded.

size: -; V: TRBV10-3; J: TRBJ2-3; D: TRBD2; CDR3: CAISESKRAGVGTDTQYF; DNA: TGTGCCATCAGTGAGTCGAAGCGGGCGGGAGTCGGCACAGATACGCAGTATTTT
size: -; V: TRBV4-1; J: TRBJ1-2; D: TRBD1; CDR3: CASSRPGGSHYGYTF; DNA: TGCGCCAGCAGCCGCCCAGGGGGCTCTCACTATGGCTACACCTTC
size: -; V: TRBV16; J: TRBJ1-2; D: -; CDR3: CASSQSHSLNYGYTF; DNA: TGTGCCAGCAGCCAATCTCACAGCCTTAACTATGGCTACACCTTC
size: -; V: TRBV3-1/TRBV3-2; J: TRBJ2-1; D: TRBD2; CDR3: CASRLTSGRSNEQFF; DNA: TGTGCCAGCAGACTGACTAGCGGGAGGTCGAATGAGCAGTTCTTC
size: once; V: TRBV6-5; J: TRBJ1-3; D: -; CDR3: CATGGPRSGNTIYF; DNA: TGTGCCACCGGGGGACCGCGCTCTGGAAACACCATATATTTT
size: -; V: TRBV19; J: TRBJ2-7; D: -; CDR3: CASSTYGLVTYEQYF; DNA: TGTGCCAGTAGTACATACGGACTGGTGACCTACGAGCAGTACTTC
size: -; V: TRBV6-5; J: TRBJ1-3; D: -; CDR3: CASSSQKISGNTIYF; DNA: TGTGCCAGCAGTTCACAGAAGATCTCTGGAAACACCATATATTTT
size: -; V: TRBV5-1; J: TRBJ1-6; D: TRBD1; CDR3: CASSLGGQGNSPLHF; DNA: TGCGCCAGCAGCTTGGGAGGACAGGGTAATTCACCCCTCCACTTT
size: -; V: TRBV14; J: TRBJ2-7; D: -; CDR3: CASSQEGREQYF; DNA: TGTGCCAGCAGCCAAGAAGGCAGGGAGCAGTACTTC
size: -; V: TRBV11-2; J: TRBJ2-3; D: TRBD2; CDR3: CASSSAGGPNTQYF; DNA: TGTGCCAGCAGCTCAGCGGGGGGGCCTAATACGCAGTATTTT
size: -; V: TRBV4-1; J: TRBJ2-1; D: TRBD2; CDR3: CASSQVGTSGRNNEQFF; DNA: TGCGCCAGCAGCCAAGTCGGGACTAGCGGGAGAAACAATGAGCAGTTCTTC
size: -; V: TRBV24-1; J: TRBJ2-3; D: TRBD1; CDR3: CATSDPGQEQYF; DNA: TGTGCCACCAGTGATCCTGGACAGGAGCAGTATTTT
size: -; V: TRBV19; J: TRBJ2-2; D: -; CDR3: CASSISPNTGELFF; DNA: TGTGCCAGTAGTATATCTCCGAACACCGGGGAGCTGTTTTTT
size: -; V: TRBV19; J: TRBJ1-1; D: TRBD1; CDR3: CASSTTGGPNTEAFF; DNA: TGTGCCAGTAGTACCACAGGGGGCCCGAACACTGAAGCTTTCTTT
size: -; V: TRBV3-1/TRBV3-2; J: TRBJ2-5; D: -; CDR3: CASSQALGETQYF; DNA: TGTGCCAGCAGCCAAGCACTCGGGGAGACCCAGTACTTC
size: -; V: TRBV28; J: TRBJ1-6; D: -; CDR3: CASSPSAGAYNSPLHF; DNA: TGTGCCAGCAGCCCATCGGCAGGGGCGTATAATTCACCCCTCCACTTT
size: -; V: TRBV5-1; J: TRBJ1-1; D: TRBD1; CDR3: CASSLGTGVNTFAEAFF; DNA: TGCGCCAGCAGCTTGGGGACAGGGGTTAACACTTTCGCTGAAGCTTTCTTT
size: -; V: TRBV28; J: TRBJ2-1; D: -; CDR3: CASSRGSLEEQFF; DNA: TGTGCCAGCAGTCGGGGTTCACTGGAGGAGCAGTTCTTC
size: -; V: TRBV7-2; J: TRBJ2-1; D: TRBD2; CDR3: CASSLRGRGRVTNEQFF; DNA: TGTGCCAGCAGCTTAAGGGGACGCGGGAGGGTGACGAATGAGCAGTTCTTC
size: -; V: TRBV30; J: TRBJ2-2; D: TRBD1; CDR3: CAWSVQQGANTGELFF; DNA: TGTGCCTGGAGTGTACAACAGGGGGCGAACACCGGGGAGCTGTTTTTT
size: -; V: TRBV28; J: TRBJ1-2; D: -; CDR3: CASSLSGLDYGYTF; DNA: TGTGCCAGCAGTTTATCAGGGTTAGACTATGGCTACACCTTC
size: -; V: TRBV11-2; J: TRBJ1-2; D: -; CDR3: CASSFGVGGYTF; DNA: TGTGCCAGCAGCTTCGGAGTAGGCGGCTACACCTTC
size: -; V: TRBV6-5; J: TRBJ1-6; D: -; CDR3: CASSYLSGRGGSPLHF; DNA: TGTGCCAGCAGTTACCTCTCGGGAAGAGGTGGTTCACCCCTCCACTTT